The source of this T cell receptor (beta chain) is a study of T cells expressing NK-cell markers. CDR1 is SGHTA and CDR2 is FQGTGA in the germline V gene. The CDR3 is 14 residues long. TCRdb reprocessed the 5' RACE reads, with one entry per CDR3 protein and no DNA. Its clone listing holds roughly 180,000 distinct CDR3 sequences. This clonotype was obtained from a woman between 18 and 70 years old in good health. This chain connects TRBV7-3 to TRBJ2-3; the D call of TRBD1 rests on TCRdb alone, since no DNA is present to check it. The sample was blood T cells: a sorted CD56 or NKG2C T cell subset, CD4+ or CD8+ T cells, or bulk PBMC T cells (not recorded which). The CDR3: CASSPLGKGDTQYF.